This TCR beta chain was captured in a study of T cells after somatic rescue of genetic block. The CDR3 extends over 16 amino acids. Trimming cost V 4 bases and J 2 bases; bases outside gene matches: 7. Germline CDR1 is MDHEN and CDR2 is SYDVKM. Only in-frame clones appear in the TCRdb table, and some are missing; sequencing was by immunoSEQ multiplex PCR. The table shows 45,000 to 55,000 clones, with 96% occurring only once. Source material: peripheral blood mononuclear cells (PBMCs). The gene calls are TRBV28 and TRBJ2-3, with TRBD2 matching over 9 bases. This sequence originates from a child in the first two years of life. CDR3 in DNA: TGTGCCAGCAGTTGGAGCGGGAGGTTATTCACAGATACGCAGTATTTT. Translated: CASSWSGRLFTDTQYF.